Given below is one T cell receptor (beta chain) in context. Its target is not known. Germline-derived CDR1 and CDR2 are MNHEY and SVGAGI. Trimming removed 6 bases from V and 8 bases from J, with 10 bases in between. The CDR3 is made up of 12 amino acids. TCRdb re-called the multiplex PCR reads with MiXCR, one entry per CDR3 protein. The table shows around 66,000 distinct CDR3 sequences, with around two fifths occurring only once. The data stem from a study of breast tumors, draining lymph nodes, adjacent tissues. Study observations and caveats: Compared with lymph nodes, tumors were less diverse; compared with nontumor tissue, more. Tumor T cell lymph node origin was a supported hypothesis, not proven.

The chain has TRBV6-5 and TRBJ1-4; perhaps TRBD1 as D (6 bases). The receptor comes from a female donor with breast cancer. Some clones in this sample may be carry-over from other donors' samples. Input material: breast tumor tissue. CDR3 nucleotide sequence: TGTGCCAGCAGAACAGGGTTGGAAAAACTGTTTTTT. It yields the protein CASRTGLEKLFF.